This entry lists 29 T cell receptor beta chains sequenced from one sample in a study of CD8+CD57+ T cells in acquired aplastic anemia. Both TCR beta VDJ combination and CDR3 sequence profiling were carried out. Genomic DNA was the template for this profiling. TCRdb processed the reads anew with MiXCR; each CDR3 protein has one entry. The sample lists around 64,000 distinct CDR3 sequences; around 55% were seen once. The sample was sorted CD4+, CD8+, or CD8+CD57+ T cells (not recorded which) from PBMCs. These TCRs come from a human donor in good health, serving as a control.

This clonotype was picked up many times. V and J are TRBV19 and TRBJ1-3; D gene uncertain. The CDR3 sequence is 14 residues long. V lost 2 bases, J lost 2 bases, and 7 bases lay in between. CDR1 is LNHDA, CDR2 SQIVND, per germline (reference sequence). The CDR3 reads CASSIMRAGNTIYF. CDR3 sequence (DNA): TGTGCCAGTAGTATAATGAGGGCTGGAAACACCATATATTTT.

In its sample, this clonotype was seen many times. The chain couples TRBV30 to TRBJ1-5; D is uncertain. The CDR3 covers 14 residues. Germline CDR1 is GTSNPN and CDR2 is SVGIG (reference sequence). V lost 1 base, J lost 5 bases, and 12 bases lay in between. As DNA, the CDR3 is TGTGCCTGGAGTGAAGACGCCTACGATCAGCCCCAGCATTTT. Amino acids: CAWSEDAYDQPQHF.

This clonotype was counted at least ten times. V gene TRBV20-1 combines with J gene TRBJ2-2; possibly TRBD1 or TRBD2 for D (5 bases each). Germline V CDR1 and CDR2: DFQATT, SNEGSKA (reference sequence). Trimming left V 3 bases short and J 4 bases short, with 12 bases between. The length of the CDR3 is 14 residues. The CDR3 coding sequence is TGCAGTGCTAGGGCCGGGACGGGCACCGGGGAGCTGTTTTTT. Its translation: CSARAGTGTGELFF.

This clonotype was counted at least ten times. The V call is TRBV5-1, the J call TRBJ2-7; D remains unclear. CDR3 size: 13 residues. V was trimmed by 2 bases and J by 2 bases, leaving 8 bases between them. Germline-derived CDR1 and CDR2 are SGHRS and YFSETQ. CDR3 loop: CASSLGGTYEQYF. For the CDR3, the DNA is TGCGCCAGCAGCTTAGGCGGCACCTACGAGCAGTACTTC.

This clonotype is termed medium-sized. The chain uses TRBV29-1 and TRBJ1-1; no firm D call. Trimming removed 4 bases from V and 1 base from J, with 10 bases in between. CDR3 length equals 13 residues. CDR1 SQVTM and CDR2 ANQGSEA come from the germline V gene. This CDR3 is CSVGAAGNTEAFF. CDR3 bases: TGCAGCGTTGGGGCAGCGGGGAACACTGAAGCTTTCTTT.

This clonotype is a singleton in its sample. The chain recombines TRBV20-1 with TRBJ2-3; 8 nucleotides line up with TRBD2. The CDR3 runs to 13 residues. J gave up 3 bases and V 3 bases, and 2 bases lay outside the gene matches. Germline CDR1 reads DFQATT; CDR2 reads SNEGSKA (reference sequence). As DNA, the CDR3 is TGCAGTGCTAGCGGGGGGGCAACAGATACGCAGTATTTT. Encoded protein: CSASGGATDTQYF.

In the case of this clonotype: This CDR3 is missing its conserved last phenylalanine or tryptophan, likely due to a read error. The chain recombines TRBV20-1 with TRBJ2-7, with a weak D call TRBD1 (6 bases). In germline, CDR1 is DFQATT, CDR2 SNEGSKA (reference sequence). V lost 0 bases and J lost 3, with 15 bases in between. CDR3 length equals 15 residues. Written as DNA, the CDR3 is TGCAGTGCTAGAGACGGGACAAAGGACGTCTACGAGCAGTACCTC. Protein: CSARDGTKDVYEQYL.

Judged by abundance, this clonotype is medium-sized. This chain links TRBV15 with TRBJ2-7; TRBD1 aligns across 9 bases. There are 15 residues in the CDR3. V gave up 4 bases and J gave up 3 bases; unmatched junction bases: 7. Germline V gives CDR1 LNHNV, CDR2 YYDKDF (reference sequence). The CDR3 loop is CATSTATGGRYEQYF. The CDR3 DNA reads as TGTGCCACCAGCACCGCGACAGGGGGACGCTACGAGCAGTACTTC.

The gene calls are TRBV25-1 and TRBJ2-7; D might be TRBD2 (7 bases). CDR3 size: 16 residues. In germline, CDR1 is MGHDK, CDR2 SYGVNS. V shed 1 base and J shed 3 bases, with 16 bases lying between them. The CDR3 loop is CASSESLWGGGYEQYF. The CDR3 bases are TGTGCCAGCAGTGAATCTCTGTGGGGGGGCGGCTACGAGCAGTACTTC.

This clonotype showed up just once. The rearrangement links TRBV11-2 to TRBJ2-3, with 8 bases matching TRBD2. This CDR3 has 15 amino acids. Trimming took 4 bases from V and 1 from J; bases not matched to a gene: 4. Germline CDR1 is SGHAT and CDR2 is FQNNGV. In DNA form, the CDR3 reads TGTGCCAGCAGCTCGGGACTAGTGGGCACAGATACGCAGTATTTT. This gives the protein CASSSGLVGTDTQYF.

The chain uses TRBV2 and TRBJ2-7, with 10 bases fitting TRBD1. The CDR3 has 12 amino acids. J lost 7 bases, V lost 4 bases, and 1 base had no gene match. In germline, CDR1 is SNHLY, CDR2 FYNNEI. CDR3 coding DNA: TGTGCCAGCAGTGGGACAGGGGGGGAGCAGTACTTC. This encodes CASSGTGGEQYF.

This clonotype was observed many times. The chain carries TRBV6-1 and TRBJ1-1; 7 bases map to TRBD1. CDR1 is MNHNS and CDR2 is SASEGT in the germline V gene. The CDR3 covers 15 residues. V lost 6 bases and J lost 0; bases outside the gene matches: 7. Here the CDR3 reads CASRRQGPMNTEAFF. The CDR3 DNA sequence: TGTGCCAGCAGGCGACAGGGTCCCATGAACACTGAAGCTTTCTTT.

The chain employs TRBV28 and TRBJ1-2, with unresolved D. Germline values: CDR1 MDHEN, CDR2 SYDVKM. The V and J ends lost 2 bases and 4 bases respectively, with 11 bases between them. The CDR3 sequence is 14 residues long. The CDR3 DNA reads TGTGCCAGCAGTTTAGATGGACGGCGCTATGGCTACACCTTC. Protein product: CASSLDGRRYGYTF.

This chain joins TRBV19 and TRBJ1-2, with unresolved D. CDR1 and CDR2 from the germline V gene are LNHDA and SQIVND (reference sequence). The germline V and J ends were trimmed by 0 bases and 4 bases, with 6 bases remaining between them. The CDR3 has 13 residues. The CDR3 nucleotides are TGTGCCAGTAGTATAGAAGGTGGCTATGGCTACACCTTC. Protein sequence: CASSIEGGYGYTF.

The sample holds many counts of this clonotype. The V gene is TRBV7-6, the J gene TRBJ2-3; 9 nucleotides match TRBD2. This CDR3 has 17 residues. Germline V gives CDR1 SGHVS, CDR2 FNYEAQ. The V segment lost 1 base and the J segment 3 bases; nucleotides outside the gene matches: 8. The CDR3 protein is CASSLGSAGGGTDTQYF. The CDR3, as DNA: TGTGCCAGCAGCTTAGGATCGGCGGGAGGGGGGACAGATACGCAGTATTTT.

This clonotype was seen a handful of times. The gene calls are TRBV7-9 and TRBJ1-6; tentatively, D is TRBD1 (5 bases). Trimming took off 10 bases at V and 7 bases at J, with 14 bases between the two ends. Germline V gene data show CDR1 as SEHNR and CDR2 as FQNEAQ (reference sequence). This CDR3 contains 13 residues. The DNA of the CDR3 is TGTGCCACCCGGCGGGACGGGAATTCACCCCTCCACTTT. It encodes CATRRDGNSPLHF.

The V and J genes are TRBV4-2 and TRBJ1-1; D is ambiguous. CDR1 and CDR2 from the germline V gene are LGHNA and YNFKEQ. The CDR3 runs to 14 residues. V shed 0 bases and J shed 4 bases, with 9 bases lying between them. The CDR3 loop is CASSQDRVGTEAFF. The CDR3 nucleotides are TGTGCCAGCAGCCAAGATCGCGTAGGCACTGAAGCTTTCTTT.

The chain recombines TRBV11-2 with TRBJ2-3, with 13 bases matching TRBD2. Germline lookup yields CDR1 SGHAT and CDR2 FQNNGV. The V segment lost 1 base and the J segment 8 bases; nucleotides outside the gene matches: 6. The CDR3 has 16 residues. The CDR3 DNA follows: TGTGCCAGCAGCTTAGTACTAGCGGGGGGGCGGAGTACGCAGTATTTT. Its translation: CASSLVLAGGRSTQYF.

The chain uses TRBV19 and TRBJ2-7; D remains unclear. CDR1 and CDR2 from the germline V gene are LNHDA and SQIVND (reference sequence). V lost 7 bases and J 3 bases, leaving 16 bases between the germline ends. The CDR3 extends over 14 amino acids. CDR3 amino acids: CASNPSPGGYEQYF. CDR3 coding DNA: TGTGCCAGTAACCCTTCCCCCGGTGGCTACGAGCAGTACTTC.

The J gene is TRBJ2-4, the V gene TRBV10-3; 9 bases fit TRBD1. The CDR3 extends over 13 amino acids. Losses at the gene ends were 6 bases for V and 6 bases for J; bases not matched to a gene: 3. The V gene's germline CDR1 is ENHRY and CDR2 SYGVKD. In nucleotides, the CDR3 is TGTGCCATCAGGGGACAGGGTGGAAACATTCAGTACTTC. Protein: CAIRGQGGNIQYF.

The J gene is TRBJ2-1, the V gene TRBV11-1; 8 bases map to TRBD1. The CDR3 has 16 amino acids. The V gene end was trimmed by 0 bases and the J gene end by 2 bases; junction bases not matched to a gene: 3. Germline CDR1 is SGHAT and CDR2 is FQDESV (reference sequence). CDR3 sequence (DNA): TGTGCCAGCAGCTTAGCGGACAGGGCGACCTACAATGAGCAGTTCTTC. Translation: CASSLADRATYNEQFF.

A remark on this clonotype: The junction departs from the called germline gene at one end, perhaps through a read error. The CDR3 DNA follows: TGTGCCAGCAGTTTAGGGGACGAAGGATCGTTT. It encodes CASSLGDEGSF. The genes are TRBV12-3 or TRBV12-4 and TRBJ1-1; D may be TRBD1 (5 bases). CDR3 length: 11 residues.

The V gene is TRBV2, the J gene TRBJ2-7; TRBD1 is a possible D gene (6 bases). Trimming shortened V by 8 bases and J by 3 bases, and 17 bases separated the two germline ends. CDR3 length equals 14 residues. Germline CDR1 SNHLY, CDR2 FYNNEI. The CDR3 protein is CASQQPTQGYEQYF. The CDR3 DNA is TGTGCCAGCCAGCAGCCTACACAGGGCTACGAGCAGTACTTC.

The chain employs TRBV10-3 and TRBJ1-6, with D unresolved. Looked up from germline, CDR1 is ENHRY and CDR2 is SYGVKD. This CDR3 is 14 amino acids long. V gave up 5 bases and J gave up 5 bases, with 10 bases separating them. CDR3 loop: CAISYSLHNSPLHF. The CDR3 nucleotides read TGTGCCATCAGTTACAGCCTGCATAATTCACCCCTCCACTTT.

This clonotype was seen repeatedly, ten times or more. The chain recombines TRBV7-2 with TRBJ2-3; D uncertain. CDR1 is SGHTA and CDR2 is FQGNSA in the germline V gene. V shed 5 bases and J shed 2 bases, with 14 bases lying between them. The length of the CDR3 is 15 residues. The CDR3 is CASSLPGGITDTQYF. Written as DNA, the CDR3 is TGTGCCAGCAGCCTGCCAGGCGGAATCACAGATACGCAGTATTTT.

The V gene is TRBV7-9, the J gene TRBJ2-7; D unclear. The CDR3 is 12 amino acids. Germline CDR1 and CDR2: SEHNR and FQNEAQ (reference sequence). The ends were cut back, 5 bases at V and 2 bases at J, with 7 bases in the middle. The CDR3 DNA reads TGTGCCAGCAGCCCTGTAGCCTACGAGCAGTACTTC. This codes for CASSPVAYEQYF.

The chain carries TRBV7-8 and TRBJ1-1; D gene uncertain. Germline CDR1 reads SGHVS; CDR2 reads FQNEAQ. The V end was cut by 4 bases, the J end by 7 bases, with 10 bases between. CDR3 length: 12 amino acids. This CDR3 is CASSWGRLEAFF. Written as DNA, the CDR3 is TGTGCCAGCAGCTGGGGTCGGCTTGAAGCTTTCTTT.

The genes are TRBV7-9 and TRBJ2-3; D gene ambiguous. The CDR3 covers 13 residues. Trimming took 5 bases from V and 3 from J, leaving 9 bases between them. Germline V gene data show CDR1 as SEHNR and CDR2 as FQNEAQ (reference sequence). The CDR3 protein is CASSVHTTDTQYF. CDR3 DNA sequence: TGTGCCAGCAGCGTTCACACGACAGATACGCAGTATTTT.

This chain links TRBV24-1 with TRBJ1-1; TRBD1 is a possible D gene (5 bases). V was shortened by 6 bases and J by 0 bases, with 13 bases between the two germline ends. Germline V gene lookup returns CDR1 KGHDR and CDR2 SFDVKD. The CDR3 totals 15 residues. Here the CDR3 reads CATSSPTVMNTEAFF. CDR3 nucleotide sequence: TGTGCCACCAGTTCCCCGACAGTCATGAACACTGAAGCTTTCTTT.